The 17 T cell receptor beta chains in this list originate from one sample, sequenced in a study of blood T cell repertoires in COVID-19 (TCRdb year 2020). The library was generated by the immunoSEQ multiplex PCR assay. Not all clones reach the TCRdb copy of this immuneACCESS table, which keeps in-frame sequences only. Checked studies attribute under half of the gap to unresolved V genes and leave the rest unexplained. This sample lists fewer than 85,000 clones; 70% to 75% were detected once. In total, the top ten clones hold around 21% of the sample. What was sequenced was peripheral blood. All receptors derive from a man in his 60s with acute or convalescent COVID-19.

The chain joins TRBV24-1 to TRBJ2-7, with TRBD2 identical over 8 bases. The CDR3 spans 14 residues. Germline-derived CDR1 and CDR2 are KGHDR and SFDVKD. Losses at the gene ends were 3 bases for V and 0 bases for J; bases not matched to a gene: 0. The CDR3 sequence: CATSDAGGSYEQYF. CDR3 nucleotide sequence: TGTGCCACCAGTGATGCGGGAGGCTCCTACGAGCAGTACTTC.

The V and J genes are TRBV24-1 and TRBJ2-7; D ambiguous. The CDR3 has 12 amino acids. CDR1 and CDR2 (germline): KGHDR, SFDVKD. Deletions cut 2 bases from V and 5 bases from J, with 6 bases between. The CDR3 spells CATSDSRHEQYF. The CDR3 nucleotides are TGTGCCACCAGTGATTCTAGACACGAGCAGTACTTC.

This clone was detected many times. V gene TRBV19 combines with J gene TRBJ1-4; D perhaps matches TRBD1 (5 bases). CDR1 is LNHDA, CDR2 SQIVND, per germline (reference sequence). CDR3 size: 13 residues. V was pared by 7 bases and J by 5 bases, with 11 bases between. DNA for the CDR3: TGTGCCAGTAACAAACAGGAAAATGAAAAACTGTTTTTT. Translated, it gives CASNKQENEKLFF.

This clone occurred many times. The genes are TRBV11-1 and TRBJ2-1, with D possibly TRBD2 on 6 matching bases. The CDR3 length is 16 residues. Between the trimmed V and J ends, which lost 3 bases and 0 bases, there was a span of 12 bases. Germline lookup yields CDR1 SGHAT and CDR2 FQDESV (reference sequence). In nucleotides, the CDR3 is TGTGCCAGCAGCTTTTCTAGCGTAAGCTCCTACAATGAGCAGTTCTTC. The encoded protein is CASSFSSVSSYNEQFF.

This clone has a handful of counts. CDR3 sequence (DNA): TGTGCCAGCAGCTTATACTCAGCGTTGGACACTGAAGCTTTCTTT. Translated: CASSLYSALDTEAFF. The rearrangement joins TRBV7-9 to TRBJ1-1; D gene unclear. Germline CDR1 reads SEHNR; CDR2 reads FQNEAQ (reference sequence). This CDR3 region has 15 residues. Trimming stripped 2 bases from V and 3 bases from J, with 13 bases between. Variable domain in full (rest from reference TRBV7-9 and TRBJ1-1): DTGVSQNPRHKITKRGQNVTFRCDPISEHNRLYWYRQTLGQGPEFLTYFQNEAQLEKSRLLSDRFSAERPKGSFSTLEIQRTEQGDSAMYLCASSLYSALDTEAFFGQGTRLTVV.

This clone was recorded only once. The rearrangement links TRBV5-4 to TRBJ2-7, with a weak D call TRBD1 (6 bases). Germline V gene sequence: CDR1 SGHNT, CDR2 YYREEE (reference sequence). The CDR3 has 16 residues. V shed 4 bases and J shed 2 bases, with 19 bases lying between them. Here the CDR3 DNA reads TGTGCCAGCAGCGAGTACCGACAGGCTAGTCCCTACGAGCAGTACTTC. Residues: CASSEYRQASPYEQYF. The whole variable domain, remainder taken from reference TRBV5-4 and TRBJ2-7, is ETGVTQSPTHLIKTRGQQVTLRCSSQSGHNTVSWYQQALGQGPQFIFQYYREEENGRGNFPPRFSGLQFPNYSSELNVNALELDDSALYLCASSEYRQASPYEQYFGPGTRLTVT.

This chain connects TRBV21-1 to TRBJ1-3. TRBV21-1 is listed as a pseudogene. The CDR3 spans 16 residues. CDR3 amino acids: CASSPDRAEAGNTIYF. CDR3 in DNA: TGTGCCAGCAGCCCCGACCGGGCGGAGGCTGGAAACACCATATATTTT.

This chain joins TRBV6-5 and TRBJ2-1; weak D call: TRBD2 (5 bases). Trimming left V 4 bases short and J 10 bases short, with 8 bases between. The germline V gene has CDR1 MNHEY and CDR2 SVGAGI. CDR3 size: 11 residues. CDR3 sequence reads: CASSLREEQFF. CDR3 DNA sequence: TGTGCCAGCAGTTTGAGGGAAGAGCAGTTCTTC.

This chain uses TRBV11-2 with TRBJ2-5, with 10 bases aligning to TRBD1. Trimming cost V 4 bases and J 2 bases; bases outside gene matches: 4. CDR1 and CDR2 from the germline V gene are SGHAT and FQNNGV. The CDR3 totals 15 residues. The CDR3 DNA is TGTGCCAGCAGCTCCTGGGACAGGGGACAAGAGACCCAGTACTTC. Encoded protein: CASSSWDRGQETQYF.

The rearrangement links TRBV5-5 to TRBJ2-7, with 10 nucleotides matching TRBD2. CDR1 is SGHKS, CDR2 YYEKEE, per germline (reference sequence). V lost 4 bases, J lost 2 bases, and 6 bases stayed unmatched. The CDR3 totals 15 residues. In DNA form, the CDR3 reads TGTGCCAGCAGCAGTAGAGCGGGGGGGGCCTACGAGCAGTACTTC. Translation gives CASSSRAGGAYEQYF.

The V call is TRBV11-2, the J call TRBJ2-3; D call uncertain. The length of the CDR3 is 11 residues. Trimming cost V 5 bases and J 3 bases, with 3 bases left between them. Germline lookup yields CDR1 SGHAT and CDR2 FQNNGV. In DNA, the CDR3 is TGTGCCAGCAGCCGGACAGATACGCAGTATTTT. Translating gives CASSRTDTQYF.

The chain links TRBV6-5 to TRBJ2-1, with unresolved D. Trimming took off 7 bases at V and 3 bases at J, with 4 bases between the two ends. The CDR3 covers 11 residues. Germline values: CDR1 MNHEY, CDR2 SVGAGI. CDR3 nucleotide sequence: TGTGCCAGCATACTCTACAATGAGCAGTTCTTC. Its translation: CASILYNEQFF.

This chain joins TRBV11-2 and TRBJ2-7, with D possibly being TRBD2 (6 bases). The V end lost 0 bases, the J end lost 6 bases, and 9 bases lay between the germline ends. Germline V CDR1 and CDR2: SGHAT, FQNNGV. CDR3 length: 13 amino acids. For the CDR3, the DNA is TGTGCCAGCAGCTTAGATGGAGGGTTCGAGCAGTACGTC. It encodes CASSLDGGFEQYV.

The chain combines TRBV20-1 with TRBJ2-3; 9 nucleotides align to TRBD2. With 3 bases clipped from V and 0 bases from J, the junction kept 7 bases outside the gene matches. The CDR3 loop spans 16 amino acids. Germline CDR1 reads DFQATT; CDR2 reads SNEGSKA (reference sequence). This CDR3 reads CSASSSGGESTDTQYF. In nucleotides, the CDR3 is TGCAGTGCTAGTAGTAGCGGGGGAGAAAGCACAGATACGCAGTATTTT.

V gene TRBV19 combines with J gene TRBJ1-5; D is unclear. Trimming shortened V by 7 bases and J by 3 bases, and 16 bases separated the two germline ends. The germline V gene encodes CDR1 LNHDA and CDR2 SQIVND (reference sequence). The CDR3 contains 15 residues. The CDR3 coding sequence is TGTGCCAGTAAAAAAACCGGGTCGAACAATCAGCCCCAGCATTTT. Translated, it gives CASKKTGSNNQPQHF. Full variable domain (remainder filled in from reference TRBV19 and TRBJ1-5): DGGITQSPKYLFRKEGQNVTLSCEQNLNHDAMYWYRQDPGQGLRLIYYSQIVNDFQKGDIAEGYSVSREKKESFPLTVTSAQKNPTAFYLCASKKTGSNNQPQHFGDGTRLSIL.

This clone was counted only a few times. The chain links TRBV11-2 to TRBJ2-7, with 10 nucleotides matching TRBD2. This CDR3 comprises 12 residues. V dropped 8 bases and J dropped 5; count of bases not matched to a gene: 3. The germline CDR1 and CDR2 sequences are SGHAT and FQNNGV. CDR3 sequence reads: CASRLAGDEQYF. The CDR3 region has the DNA TGTGCCAGCCGGCTAGCGGGAGACGAGCAGTACTTC.

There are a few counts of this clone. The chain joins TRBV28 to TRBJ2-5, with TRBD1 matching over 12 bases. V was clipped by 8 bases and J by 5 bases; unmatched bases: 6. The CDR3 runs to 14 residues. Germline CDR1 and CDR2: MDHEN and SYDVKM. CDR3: CASGTGTGGETQYF. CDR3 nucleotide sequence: TGTGCCAGCGGAACCGGGACAGGGGGCGAGACCCAGTACTTC.